Following are 14 T cell receptor beta chains from one sample sequenced in a study of blood T cell repertoires in COVID-19. The data were produced by immunoSEQ multiplex PCR, yet TCRdb's version contains in-frame clones alone and is incomplete. This sample yields around 300,000 clones, of which 75% to 90% are seen a single time; about 1.7% belongs to the top ten. The sample comprised PBMCs or T cells enriched from blood (not recorded which). The receptors were sampled from a woman aged 40-49 years who had recovered from COVID-19.

The chain combines TRBV5-1 with TRBJ2-7, with 10 bases matching TRBD2. The junction had 4 bases not matched to a gene; V was cut back by 4 bases and J by 0 bases. The germline gives CDR1 SGHRS, CDR2 YFSETQ. CDR3 size: 15 residues. CDR3 in amino acids: CASSVGLADSYEQYF. For the CDR3, the DNA is TGCGCCAGCAGCGTTGGACTAGCGGACTCCTACGAGCAGTACTTC. The variable domain in full, completed from reference TRBV5-1 and TRBJ2-7, reads KAGVTQTPRYLIKTRGQQVTLSCSPISGHRSVSWYQQTPGQGLQFLFEYFSETQRNKGNFPGRFSGRQFSNSRSEMNVSTLELGDSALYLCASSVGLADSYEQYFGPGTRLTVT.

The chain combines TRBV11-2 with TRBJ1-5, with no clear D. This CDR3 is 15 amino acids long. CDR1 SGHAT and CDR2 FQNNGV come from the germline V gene. Trimming took 8 bases from V and 1 from J, leaving 15 bases between them. This chain's CDR3 is CASGRDGGSNQPQHF. The DNA for the CDR3 is TGTGCCAGCGGCCGGGATGGCGGAAGCAATCAGCCCCAGCATTTT. Drawing the rest from reference TRBV11-2 and TRBJ1-5, the complete variable domain is EAGVAQSPRYKIIEKRQSVAFWCNPISGHATLYWYQQILGQGPKLLIQFQNNGVVDDSQLPKDRFSAERLKGVDSTLKIQPAKLEDSAVYLCASGRDGGSNQPQHFGDGTRLSIL.

The chain uses TRBV6-1 and TRBJ2-7, with 10 nucleotides matching TRBD2. V lost 3 bases to trimming and J lost 3 bases; unmatched junction nucleotides: 8. This CDR3 is 16 amino acids long. From germline, CDR1 is MNHNS and CDR2 SASEGT. The CDR3 region is CASSDLRTSGHYEQYF. CDR3 sequence (DNA): TGTGCCAGCAGTGACTTAAGGACTAGCGGCCACTACGAGCAGTACTTC.

V gene TRBV3-1 (or the pseudogene TRBV3-2) combines with J gene TRBJ2-1, with D possibly matching TRBD2 (5 bases). The CDR3 has 14 residues. Germline lookup yields CDR1 LGHDT and CDR2 YNNKEL (reference sequence). The V end was cut by 9 bases, the J end by 9 bases, with 21 bases between. The CDR3 DNA is TGTGCCAGTAGGGCCCCACCCAAAGGAGGTGAGCAGTTCTTC. Residues: CASRAPPKGGEQFF.

This clone was observed a few times. The chain carries TRBV9 and TRBJ2-7; the match to TRBD1 covers 11 bases. V trimming: 3 bases; J trimming: 6 bases; junction bases outside the gene matches: 5. The CDR3 is 14 amino acids. Germline V lookup: CDR1 SGDLS, CDR2 YYNGEE. CDR3 loop: CASSAGQGASEQYF. DNA of the CDR3: TGTGCCAGCAGCGCCGGACAGGGGGCTAGCGAGCAGTACTTC.

The chain carries TRBV5-1 and TRBJ1-1; 10 bases are shared with TRBD1. Germline V gene sequence: CDR1 SGHRS, CDR2 YFSETQ. The V gene end was trimmed by 0 bases and the J gene end by 3 bases; junction bases not matched to a gene: 8. This CDR3 has 17 amino acids. CDR3 protein: CASSLGQGAVVHTEAFF. In nucleotides, the CDR3 is TGCGCCAGCAGCTTGGGACAGGGGGCCGTAGTTCACACTGAAGCTTTCTTT.

V and J are TRBV9 and TRBJ1-1, with a weak D call TRBD1 (6 bases). Germline lookup yields CDR1 SGDLS and CDR2 YYNGEE. The CDR3 sequence is 18 residues long. Trimming shortened V by 3 bases and J by 5 bases, and 26 bases separated the two germline ends. The CDR3, as DNA: TGTGCCAGCAGCGACCCTGAGGGGGACCGAAAAGGATGGACTGAAGCTTTCTTT. It codes for CASSDPEGDRKGWTEAFF.

This chain uses TRBV25-1 with TRBJ2-7; D is perhaps TRBD2 (6 bases). CDR3 length: 15 amino acids. Looked up from germline, CDR1 is MGHDK and CDR2 is SYGVNS. V was cut by 1 base and J by 5 bases, with 15 bases left in between. The CDR3 here is CASSELWAGTDEQYF. Written as DNA, the CDR3 is TGTGCCAGCAGTGAATTGTGGGCAGGGACTGACGAGCAGTACTTC.

V usage is TRBV21-1 and J usage is TRBJ1-5. TRBV21-1 is classified as a pseudogene. The CDR3 totals 17 residues. Written as DNA, the CDR3 is TGTGCCAGCAGTCGCGGGAGGCCCAAAAAGTGTAATCAGCCCCAGCATTTT. It yields the protein CASSRGRPKKCNQPQHF.

The chain joins TRBV25-1 to TRBJ1-1; D not certain. Germline CDR1 is MGHDK and CDR2 is SYGVNS. The V end lost 8 bases, the J end lost 4 bases, and 20 bases lay between the germline ends. CDR3 length equals 15 residues. The CDR3 loop reads CASRVHGRGGTEAFF. Written as DNA, the CDR3 is TGTGCCAGCCGTGTTCATGGGCGGGGTGGCACTGAAGCTTTCTTT.

This chain joins TRBV15 and TRBJ1-4; TRBD1 matches at 7 bases. The J segment lost 6 bases and the V segment lost 3 bases, leaving 10 bases of the junction unmatched. From germline, CDR1 is LNHNV and CDR2 YYDKDF (reference sequence). This CDR3 spans 16 amino acids. As DNA, the CDR3 is TGTGCCACCAGCAGGGTTCAGGACAGGAGGGATGAAAAACTGTTTTTT. This encodes CATSRVQDRRDEKLFF.

V is TRBV6-5 and J is TRBJ2-3, with D possibly TRBD1 on 6 matching bases. The V and J ends lost 3 bases and 6 bases respectively, with 16 bases between them. The germline V gene encodes CDR1 MNHEY and CDR2 SVGAGI. This CDR3 region has 15 residues. The CDR3 protein is CASSYSGTRWDTQYF. CDR3 coding DNA: TGTGCCAGCAGTTATTCCGGGACAAGGTGGGATACGCAGTATTTT.

The genes are TRBV27 and TRBJ1-1, with D possibly TRBD1 on 6 matching bases. CDR3 size: 14 residues. Germline V gene sequence: CDR1 MNHEY, CDR2 SMNVEV (reference sequence). Trimming shortened V by 6 bases and J by 5 bases, and 16 bases separated the two germline ends. CDR3 DNA sequence: TGTGCCAGCAGCCTACTATTCAGGGGAACTGAAGCTTTCTTT. Translation gives CASSLLFRGTEAFF.

This clone was observed a few times. The chain carries TRBV27 and TRBJ1-5, with D unclear. Germline assignment: CDR1 MNHEY and CDR2 SMNVEV (reference sequence). V was clipped by 5 bases and J by 2 bases, with 10 bases between them. The CDR3 extends over 14 amino acids. The CDR3, as DNA: TGTGCCAGCAGTCCTCGGGATGGCAATCAGCCCCAGCATTTT. Protein sequence: CASSPRDGNQPQHF.